This T cell receptor (beta chain) was obtained from a study of a mutant IDH1 vaccine in newly diagnosed glioma. The wider study: Patients were started on vaccination 4-6 weeks after radiotherapy alone, or with temozolomide cycles.

Points on this clone: Antigen unknown.

The V gene's germline CDR1 is LGHNA and CDR2 YNFKEQ. Trimming removed 1 base from V and 0 bases from J; junction bases left unmatched: 9. CDR3 size: 18 residues. The data were produced by immunoSEQ multiplex PCR, yet TCRdb's version contains in-frame clones alone and is incomplete. The sample includes roughly 38,000 clones, 85% to 90% of them seen just once. Indicated time point: week 35, safety follow-up. With topical imiquimod, each dose of the vaccine consisted of 300 ug of mutant IDH1 20-mer peptide. The chain carries TRBV4-2 and TRBJ2-3, with TRBD2 identical over 8 bases. This receptor was taken from a man in his forties with glioma. This material consisted of PBMCs, taken from a glioma patient whose treatment included an IDH1 peptide vaccine. The CDR3 DNA reads as TGTGCCAGCAGCCAAGCGGTCTTAAGCGGGGGTAGCACAGATACGCAGTATTTT. Its translation is CASSQAVLSGGSTDTQYF.